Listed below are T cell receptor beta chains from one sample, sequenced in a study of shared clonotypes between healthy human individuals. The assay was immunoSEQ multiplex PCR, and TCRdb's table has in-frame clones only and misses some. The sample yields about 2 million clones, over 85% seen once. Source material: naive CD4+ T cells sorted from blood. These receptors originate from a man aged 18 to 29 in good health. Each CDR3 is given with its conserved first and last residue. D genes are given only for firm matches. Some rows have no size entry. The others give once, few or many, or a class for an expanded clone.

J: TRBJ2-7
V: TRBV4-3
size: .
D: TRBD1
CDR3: CASSLGQGAYEQYF
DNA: TGCGCCAGCAGCCTGGGACAGGGGGCCTACGAGCAGTACTTC

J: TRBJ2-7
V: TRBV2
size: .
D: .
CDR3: CASSEGTAGQGRYEQYF
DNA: TGTGCCAGCAGTGAAGGCACCGCAGGGCAGGGGCGATACGAGCAGTACTTC

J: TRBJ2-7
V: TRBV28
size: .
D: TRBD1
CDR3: CASSLSPDRAHEQYF
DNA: TGTGCCAGCAGTTTGAGTCCTGACAGGGCCCACGAGCAGTACTTC

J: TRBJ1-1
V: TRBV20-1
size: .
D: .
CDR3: CSARIPKAFF
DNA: TGCAGTGCTAGGATACCTAAAGCTTTCTTT

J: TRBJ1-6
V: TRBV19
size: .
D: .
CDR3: CASSNLGQNNSPLHF
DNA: TGTGCCAGTAGTAATCTGGGGCAGAATAATTCACCCCTCCACTTT

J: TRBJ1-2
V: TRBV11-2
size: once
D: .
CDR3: CASSRGGNYGYTF
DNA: TGTGCCAGCAGTCGAGGGGGAAACTATGGCTACACCTTC

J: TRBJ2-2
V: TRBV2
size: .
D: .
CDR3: CASRESGLGLFF
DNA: TGTGCCAGCAGAGAGTCAGGGCTTGGGCTGTTTTTT

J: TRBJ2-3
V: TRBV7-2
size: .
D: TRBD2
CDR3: CASSLDSSGGGTDTQYF
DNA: TGTGCCAGCAGCTTAGATTCTAGCGGGGGGGGCACAGATACGCAGTATTTT

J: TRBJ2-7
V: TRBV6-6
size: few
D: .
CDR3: CASSPRSTSLANEQYF
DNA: TGTGCCAGCAGTCCTCGGTCGACAAGCCTAGCGAACGAGCAGTACTTC

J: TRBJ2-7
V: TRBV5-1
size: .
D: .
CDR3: CASSPGPIYEQYF
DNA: TGCGCCAGCAGCCCCGGCCCTATTTACGAGCAGTACTTC

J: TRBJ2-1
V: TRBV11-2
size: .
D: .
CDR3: CASSLPGTLIHQRAEQFF
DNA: TGTGCCAGCAGCTTACCGGGGACTTTGATTCACCAACGAGCTGAGCAGTTCTTC

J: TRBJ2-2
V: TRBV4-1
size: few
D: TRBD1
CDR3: CASSHGDRGFSGELFF
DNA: TGCGCCAGCAGCCATGGGGACAGGGGGTTTTCCGGGGAGCTGTTTTTT

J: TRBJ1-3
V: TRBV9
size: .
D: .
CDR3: CASSPRDGTGNTIYF
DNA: TGTGCCAGCAGCCCCCGGGATGGGACAGGAAACACCATATATTTT

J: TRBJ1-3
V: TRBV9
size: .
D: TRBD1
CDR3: CASSVLGQGRNTIYF
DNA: TGTGCCAGCAGCGTTCTGGGACAGGGGCGAAACACCATATATTTT

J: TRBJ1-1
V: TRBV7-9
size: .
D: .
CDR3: CASSSGTRGTEAFF
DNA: TGTGCCAGCAGCTCCGGGACGAGGGGGACTGAAGCTTTCTTT

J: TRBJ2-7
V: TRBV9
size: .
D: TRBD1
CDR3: CASSVRKGALTSYEQYF
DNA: TGTGCCAGCAGCGTCCGAAAGGGGGCCCTAACCTCCTACGAGCAGTACTTC

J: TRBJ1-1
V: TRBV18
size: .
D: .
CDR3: CASSPRQDNTEAFF
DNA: TGTGCCAGCTCCCCTCGACAGGATAACACTGAAGCTTTCTTT

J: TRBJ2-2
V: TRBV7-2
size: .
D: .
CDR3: CASSFRRTGELFF
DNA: TGTGCCAGCAGCTTCCGGCGTACCGGGGAGCTGTTTTTT

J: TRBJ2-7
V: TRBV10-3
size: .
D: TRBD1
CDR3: CAISESMVTGTSYEQYF
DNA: TGTGCCATCAGTGAGTCGATGGTGACAGGGACCTCCTACGAGCAGTACTTC

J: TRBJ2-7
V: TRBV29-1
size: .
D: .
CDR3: CSVVWGYEQYF
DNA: TGCAGCGTTGTGTGGGGCTACGAGCAGTACTTC

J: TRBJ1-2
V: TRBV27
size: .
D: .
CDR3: CASSLAGSYGYTF
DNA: TGTGCCAGCAGTTTGGCAGGAAGCTATGGCTACACCTTC

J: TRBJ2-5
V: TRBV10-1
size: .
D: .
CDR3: CASSESTSTRLETQYF
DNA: TGCGCCAGCAGTGAGTCGACCTCAACCAGGCTGGAGACCCAGTACTTC

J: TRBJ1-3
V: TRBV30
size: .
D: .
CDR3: CAWRTGSSGNTIYF
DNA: TGTGCCTGGAGAACGGGCAGCTCTGGAAACACCATATATTTT

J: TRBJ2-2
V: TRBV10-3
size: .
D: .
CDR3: CATLRGGGGGELFF
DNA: TGTGCCACCCTCAGGGGCGGGGGAGGCGGGGAGCTGTTTTTT

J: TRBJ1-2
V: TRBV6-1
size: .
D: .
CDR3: CASSEALPVHKAGYTF
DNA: TGTGCCAGCAGTGAAGCGCTTCCGGTACATAAAGCGGGCTACACCTTC

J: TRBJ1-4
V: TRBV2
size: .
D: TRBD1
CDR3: CASSGQGAREKLFF
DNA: TGTGCCAGCAGTGGACAGGGGGCAAGGGAAAAACTGTTTTTT

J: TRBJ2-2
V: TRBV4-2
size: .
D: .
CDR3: CASSHGEYNTGELFF
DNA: TGTGCCAGCAGCCATGGGGAGTACAACACCGGGGAGCTGTTTTTT

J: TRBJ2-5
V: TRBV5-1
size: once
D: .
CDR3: CASSLEAVETQYF
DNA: TGCGCCAGCAGCTTGGAGGCCGTGGAGACCCAGTACTTC

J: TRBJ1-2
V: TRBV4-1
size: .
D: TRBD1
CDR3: CASSQGTGWGNYGYTF
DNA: TGCGCCAGCAGCCAAGGGACAGGGTGGGGTAACTATGGCTACACCTTC

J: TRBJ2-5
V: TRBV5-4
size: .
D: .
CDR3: CASSLEGHSNGETQYF
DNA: TGTGCCAGCAGCTTGGAGGGACATTCCAACGGGGAGACCCAGTACTTC

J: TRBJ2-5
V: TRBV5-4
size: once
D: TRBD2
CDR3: CASSFAGGETQYF
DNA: TGTGCCAGCAGCTTTGCGGGAGGAGAGACCCAGTACTTC

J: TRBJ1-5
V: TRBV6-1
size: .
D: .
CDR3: CASRRQDSDQPQHF
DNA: TGTGCCAGCAGGAGACAGGATTCTGATCAGCCCCAGCATTTT

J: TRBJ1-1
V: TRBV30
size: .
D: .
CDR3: CAWGRENTEAFF
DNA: TGTGCCTGGGGAAGGGAGAACACTGAAGCTTTCTTT

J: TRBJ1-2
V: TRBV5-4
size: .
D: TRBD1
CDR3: CASSRQGAEYGYTF
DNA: TGTGCCAGCAGCCGACAGGGGGCAGAATATGGCTACACCTTC

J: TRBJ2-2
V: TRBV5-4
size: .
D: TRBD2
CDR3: CATSRGGPVTGELFF
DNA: TGTGCCACTTCTCGGGGAGGGCCGGTCACCGGGGAGCTGTTTTTT

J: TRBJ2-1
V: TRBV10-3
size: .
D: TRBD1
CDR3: CAISGTGDNEQFF
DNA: TGTGCCATCAGTGGGACAGGGGACAATGAGCAGTTCTTC

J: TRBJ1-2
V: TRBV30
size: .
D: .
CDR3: CAWSSQGNGYTF
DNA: TGTGCCTGGAGTAGTCAGGGGAATGGCTACACCTTC

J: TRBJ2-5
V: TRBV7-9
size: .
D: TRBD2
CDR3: CASSLGAGGKETQYF
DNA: TGTGCCAGCAGCTTAGGTGCGGGGGGGAAAGAGACCCAGTACTTC

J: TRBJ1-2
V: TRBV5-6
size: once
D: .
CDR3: CASSLDNRSYGYTF
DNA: TGTGCCAGCAGCTTGGACAACCGAAGCTATGGCTACACCTTC

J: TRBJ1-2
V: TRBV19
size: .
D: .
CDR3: CASKFAQGGYTF
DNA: TGTGCCAGTAAGTTCGCCCAGGGTGGCTACACCTTC

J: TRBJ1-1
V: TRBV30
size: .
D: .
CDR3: CAWCPGGFLFTEAFF
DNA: TGTGCCTGGTGTCCTGGGGGCTTCCTTTTTACTGAAGCTTTCTTT

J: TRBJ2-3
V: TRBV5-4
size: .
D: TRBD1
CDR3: CASSVGAGGYTDTQYF
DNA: TGTGCCAGCAGCGTAGGGGCAGGGGGCTACACAGATACGCAGTATTTT

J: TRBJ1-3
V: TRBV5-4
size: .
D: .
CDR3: CASRPEGHGNTIYF
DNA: TGTGCCAGCAGACCCGAGGGACACGGAAACACCATATATTTT

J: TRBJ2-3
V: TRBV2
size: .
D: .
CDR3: CASSYDPTTQYF
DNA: TGTGCCAGCAGTTACGACCCTACTACGCAGTATTTT

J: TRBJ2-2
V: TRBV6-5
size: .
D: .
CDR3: CASSYLLRAGGELFF
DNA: TGTGCCAGCAGTTACCTTCTACGAGCGGGCGGGGAGCTGTTTTTT

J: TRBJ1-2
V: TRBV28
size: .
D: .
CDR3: CASSFRQENYGYTF
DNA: TGTGCCAGCAGTTTCCGACAGGAGAACTATGGCTACACCTTC

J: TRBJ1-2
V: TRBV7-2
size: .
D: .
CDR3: CASSSSTYGYTF
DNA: TGTGCCAGCAGCTCTTCAACCTATGGCTACACCTTC

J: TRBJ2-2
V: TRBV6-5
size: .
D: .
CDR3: CASGLRPGELFF
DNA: TGTGCCAGCGGACTTCGACCCGGGGAGCTGTTTTTT

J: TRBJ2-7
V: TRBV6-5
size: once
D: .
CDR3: CASSYSIRGSGEQYF
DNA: TGTGCCAGCAGTTACTCGATTCGTGGGTCCGGCGAGCAGTACTTC

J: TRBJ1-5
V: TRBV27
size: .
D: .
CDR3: CASSLTGPSNQPQHF
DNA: TGTGCCAGCAGTTTAACGGGACCTAGCAATCAGCCCCAGCATTTT

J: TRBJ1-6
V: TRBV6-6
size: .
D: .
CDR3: CASSYREVSSPLHF
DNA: TGTGCCAGCAGTTATAGGGAGGTCAGTTCACCCCTCCACTTT

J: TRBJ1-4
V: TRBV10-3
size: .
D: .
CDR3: CAISESTDLNEKLFF
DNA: TGTGCCATCAGTGAGTCGACGGATTTGAATGAAAAACTGTTTTTT

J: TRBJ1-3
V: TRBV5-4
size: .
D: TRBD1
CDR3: CASSSEGQRIGNTIYF
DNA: TGTGCCAGCAGCTCGGAGGGACAGCGAATCGGAAACACCATATATTTT